These 6 T cell receptor beta chains were sequenced from one sample in a study of patients and donors after allogeneic stem cell transplantation. TCRdb reprocessed the RT-PCR reads with MiXCR, giving one entry per CDR3 protein. Of under 200,000 distinct CDR3 sequences in the sample, approximately 31% were seen once. Sequenced input: blood, either unsorted or a sorted T cell fraction (not recorded which). The origin of the receptors is a human donor who was either an allogeneic HSCT recipient or a stem cell or donor lymphocyte infusion donor (not recorded which). It is not recorded whose cells these are; they may come from a transplant donor.

The chain joins TRBV28 to TRBJ1-1; D unresolved. V was shortened by 2 bases and J by 0 bases, with 19 bases between the two germline ends. The CDR3 loop spans 18 amino acids. The germline V gene has CDR1 MDHEN and CDR2 SYDVKM. The CDR3 bases are TGTGCCAGCAGTTTACACCCCGGATCGGGAGGCTTGAACACTGAAGCTTTCTTT. Its translation: CASSLHPGSGGLNTEAFF.

The chain combines TRBV5-1 with TRBJ2-4; D uncertain. Trimming pared 3 bases from V and 7 bases from J, leaving 17 bases between. The CDR3 contains 15 residues. Germline-derived CDR1 and CDR2 are SGHRS and YFSETQ. CDR3 loop: CASSSWSTPGNIQYF. The CDR3 DNA is TGCGCCAGCAGCTCATGGAGCACCCCCGGGAACATTCAGTACTTC.

This clonotype appeared a few times. V is TRBV30 and J is TRBJ2-2; TRBD1 or TRBD2 may be the D gene (5 bases each). CDR1 and CDR2 from the germline V gene are GTSNPN and SVGIG (reference sequence). V lost 0 bases, J lost 9 bases, and 17 bases lay in between. The CDR3 covers 15 residues. CDR3 sequence: CAWSVTGALGRELFF. In DNA, the CDR3 is TGTGCCTGGAGTGTGACCGGGGCCCTTGGGCGGGAGCTGTTTTTT.

This chain uses TRBV5-1 with TRBJ1-2; D gene unclear. The germline gives CDR1 SGHRS, CDR2 YFSETQ. V lost 2 bases and J 7 bases, leaving 15 bases between the germline ends. This CDR3 is 14 amino acids long. The CDR3 DNA sequence: TGCGCCAGCAGCTTTAGATCGGATTCAGGTGGCTACACCTTC. As protein: CASSFRSDSGGYTF.

This clonotype was counted many times. The V and J genes are TRBV5-1 and TRBJ1-2; D is ambiguous. CDR1 is SGHRS and CDR2 is YFSETQ in the germline V gene. V was shortened by 3 bases and J by 3 bases, with 9 bases between the two germline ends. This CDR3 is built from 13 residues. The CDR3 region is CASSSGPDYGYTF. The CDR3 coding sequence is TGCGCCAGCAGCTCCGGACCCGACTATGGCTACACCTTC.

This clonotype showed up many times. The chain is built from TRBV15 and TRBJ1-5; 7 bases map to TRBD1. J gave up 11 bases and V 5 bases, and 12 bases lay outside the gene matches. The length of the CDR3 is 14 residues. Germline V gives CDR1 LNHNV, CDR2 YYDKDF (reference sequence). The CDR3 spells CATSGGTVGRAQHF. The CDR3 bases are TGTGCCACCAGCGGTGGGACAGTAGGACGGGCCCAGCATTTT.